The sequence of this T cell receptor (beta chain) was determined in a study of blood T cell repertoires in COVID-19. Measured with immunoSEQ multiplex PCR; TCRdb has only the in-frame clones, and not every one. Seen here are some 72,000 clones, around 88% observed once, and the top ten hold just under 0.6%. The CDR3 covers 15 residues. Germline CDR1 SEHNR, CDR2 FQNEAQ (reference sequence). The V segment lost 5 bases and the J segment 3 bases; nucleotides outside the gene matches: 3. The sequencing input was peripheral blood. This chain connects TRBV7-9 to TRBJ2-2; 10 nucleotides agree with TRBD1. The TCR sequence derives from a man in his sixties with acute or convalescent COVID-19. CDR3 DNA sequence: TGTGCCAGCAGCGTCGGGACAGGGGACACCGGGGAGCTGTTTTTT. It specifies CASSVGTGDTGELFF.